Shown below are 26 T cell receptor beta chains from a single sample sequenced in a study of shared clonotypes between healthy human individuals. The assay was immunoSEQ multiplex PCR, and TCRdb's table has in-frame clones only and misses some. The profile shows 2 million to 2.5 million clones, 80% to 95% of them singletons. Sequencing used naive CD4+ T cells from PBMCs. Subset of the sample: CD45RA+ positively selected. These receptors all stem from a young man in good health. Some clones in this sample may be carry-over from other donors' samples.

The chain couples TRBV7-3 to TRBJ1-2; the D gene is possibly TRBD1 (6 bases). The germline CDR1 and CDR2 sequences are SGHTA and FQGTGA. CDR3 length: 18 residues. V lost 0 bases, J lost 5 bases, and 22 bases lay in between. CDR3 in DNA: TGTGCCAGCAGCTTAACGGGCAACAGCGAGGTTAGGGGGTATGGCTACACCTTC. Residues: CASSLTGNSEVRGYGYTF.

Comments on this clone: Other DNA sequences in the sample encode the same CDR3. The rearrangement uses TRBV7-9 and TRBJ2-7; D is unclear. The CDR3 is 13 amino acids. The germline gives CDR1 SEHNR, CDR2 FQNEAQ (reference sequence). Between the trimmed V and J ends, which lost 2 bases and 1 base, there was a span of 6 bases. Here the CDR3 reads CASSLLQSYEQYF. The DNA for the CDR3 is TGTGCCAGCAGCTTACTGCAGTCCTACGAGCAGTACTTC. The full variable domain, rest sourced from reference TRBV7-9 and TRBJ2-7, is DTGVSQNPRHKITKRGQNVTFRCDPISEHNRLYWYRQTLGQGPEFLTYFQNEAQLEKSRLLSDRFSAERPKGSFSTLEIQRTEQGDSAMYLCASSLLQSYEQYFGPGTRLTVT.

This sequence joins TRBV5-1 and TRBJ2-7; 11 nucleotides align to TRBD2. This CDR3 comprises 14 residues. V lost 3 bases to trimming and J lost 7 bases; unmatched junction nucleotides: 6. CDR1 and CDR2 (germline): SGHRS, YFSETQ. The CDR3 bases are TGCGCCAGCAGCTCGACTAGCGGGGCGGTTGAGCAGTACTTC. Protein: CASSSTSGAVEQYF.

As to this clone: At the DNA level, this CDR3 is encoded by other sequences in the same sample as well. The gene calls are TRBV4-2 and TRBJ2-3; 7 bases match TRBD2. Germline V gives CDR1 LGHNA, CDR2 YNFKEQ. The ends lost 1 base at V and 1 base at J; junction bases unmatched: 2. The CDR3 totals 15 residues. As DNA, the CDR3 is TGTGCCAGCAGCCAAGTACGGGGGGGCACAGATACGCAGTATTTT. Residues: CASSQVRGGTDTQYF.

The chain is built from TRBV28 and TRBJ1-5; D ambiguous. Germline V gene data show CDR1 as MDHEN and CDR2 as SYDVKM. V lost 9 bases to trimming and J lost 0 bases, with 6 bases between them. The CDR3 sequence is 12 residues long. The CDR3 sequence: CASHISNQPQHF. CDR3 nucleotide sequence: TGTGCCAGTCATATTAGCAATCAGCCCCAGCATTTT.

CDR3 sequence: CASSVSPIGGELFF. The CDR3 region has the DNA TGTGCCAGCAGCGTAAGCCCAATCGGGGGGGAGCTGTTTTTT. The rearrangement uses TRBV9 and TRBJ2-2; D is unresolved. Trimming shortened V by 1 base and J by 8 bases, and 12 bases separated the two germline ends. This CDR3 region has 14 residues. Germline CDR1 SGDLS, CDR2 YYNGEE. The full variable domain, in which reference TRBV9 and TRBJ2-2 provide the parts outside the CDR3, is DSGVTQTPKHLITATGQRVTLRCSPRSGDLSVYWYQQSLDQGLQFLIQYYNGEERAKGNILERFSAQQFPDLHSELNLSSLELGDSALYFCASSVSPIGGELFFGEGSRLTVL.

The chain carries TRBV30 and TRBJ1-1; perhaps TRBD1 as D (5 bases). CDR3 length: 14 residues. V lost 0 bases, J lost 1 base, and 9 bases lay in between. CDR1 and CDR2 from the germline V gene are GTSNPN and SVGIG (reference sequence). The CDR3 loop reads CAWSVLQGNTEAFF. In DNA, the CDR3 is TGTGCCTGGAGTGTACTTCAGGGGAACACTGAAGCTTTCTTT. The full variable domain, in which reference TRBV30 and TRBJ1-1 provide the parts outside the CDR3, is SQTIHQWPATLVQPVGSPLSLECTVEGTSNPNLYWYRQAAGRGLQLLFYSVGIGQISSEVPQNLSASRPQDRQFILSSKKLLLSDSGFYLCAWSVLQGNTEAFFGQGTRLTVV.

The chain has TRBV11-1 and TRBJ2-3, with D possibly TRBD2 on 6 matching bases. Trimming pared 11 bases from V and 4 bases from J, leaving 19 bases between. The germline CDR1 and CDR2 sequences are SGHAT and FQDESV (reference sequence). The CDR3 is 14 residues long. CDR3 bases: TGTGCCTACGGGACTGGACCGGGTTCAGATACGCAGTATTTT. Protein product: CAYGTGPGSDTQYF.

The V and J genes are TRBV18 and TRBJ2-5; no firm D call. CDR1 KGHSH and CDR2 LQKENI come from the germline V gene. The CDR3 spans 15 residues. V lost 0 bases and J lost 2, with 10 bases in between. The CDR3 nucleotides are TGTGCCAGCTCACCACCGGTCCTCCGACAAGAGACCCAGTACTTC. It encodes CASSPPVLRQETQYF.

V gene TRBV9 combines with J gene TRBJ1-4; D call uncertain. The CDR3 extends over 15 amino acids. Between the trimmed V and J ends, which lost 0 bases and 8 bases, there was a span of 14 bases. Germline assignment: CDR1 SGDLS and CDR2 YYNGEE. The CDR3 DNA sequence: TGTGCCAGCAGCGTAGATTCAGTACCAGGAGAAAAACTGTTTTTT. Translation gives CASSVDSVPGEKLFF.

The J gene is TRBJ2-1, the V gene TRBV7-8; 9 nucleotides line up with TRBD2. V shed 3 bases, J shed 3 bases, and the junction held 3 bases outside the gene matches. This CDR3 comprises 15 residues. The germline CDR1 and CDR2 sequences are SGHVS and FQNEAQ. CDR3 in DNA: TGTGCCAGCAGCTTCGAGACTAGCGGCTACAATGAGCAGTTCTTC. Its protein product is CASSFETSGYNEQFF. The whole variable domain, remainder taken from reference TRBV7-8 and TRBJ2-1, is GAGVSQSPRYKVAKRGQDVALRCDPISGHVSLFWYQQALGQGPEFLTYFQNEAQLDKSGLPSDRFFAERPEGSVSTLKIQRTQQEDSAVYLCASSFETSGYNEQFFGPGTRLTVL.

The V call is TRBV4-3, the J call TRBJ1-1; D remains unclear. The length of the CDR3 is 14 residues. With 1 base removed from V and 1 base from J, the gap between germline ends came to 7 bases. Germline V gene sequence: CDR1 LGHNA, CDR2 YSLEER. This CDR3 is CASSQVVRNTEAFF. CDR3 nucleotide sequence: TGCGCCAGCAGCCAAGTTGTAAGGAACACTGAAGCTTTCTTT.

V gene TRBV28 combines with J gene TRBJ2-7; TRBD2 aligns across 10 bases. The CDR3 is made up of 16 amino acids. V lost 5 bases, J lost 1 base, and 8 bases stayed unmatched. CDR1 and CDR2 from the germline V gene are MDHEN and SYDVKM. This chain's CDR3 is CASSPAGTSASYEQYF. CDR3 nucleotides: TGTGCCAGCAGTCCAGCCGGGACTAGCGCTTCCTACGAGCAGTACTTC.

This clone was seen only once. V gene TRBV4-1 combines with J gene TRBJ2-2, with a weak D call TRBD2 (5 bases). Germline V gene lookup returns CDR1 MGHRA and CDR2 YSYEKL. This CDR3 contains 17 residues. Trimming left V 3 bases short and J 1 base short, with 15 bases between. Here the CDR3 DNA reads TGCGCCAGCAGCCAGGCGGGCTCAGCGGAGAACACCGGGGAGCTGTTTTTT. It encodes CASSQAGSAENTGELFF.

The chain has TRBV6-1 and TRBJ1-2; TRBD1 matches 11 bases. There are 14 residues in the CDR3. V lost 3 bases and J lost 6; bases outside the gene matches: 3. Per the germline V gene, CDR1 is MNHNS and CDR2 is SASEGT. CDR3 protein: CASSDGTGGNGYTF. The CDR3 DNA reads TGTGCCAGCAGTGACGGGACAGGGGGAAATGGCTACACCTTC.

The chain is built from TRBV5-6 and TRBJ1-5; the D is unclear. Germline CDR1 SGHDT, CDR2 YYEEEE. Trimming left V 4 bases short and J 2 bases short, with 10 bases between. The CDR3 is 14 amino acids. The CDR3 coding sequence is TGTGCCAGCAGCCTAAGACCCGGCAATCAGCCCCAGCATTTT. Translating it yields CASSLRPGNQPQHF. The full variable domain, completed using reference TRBV5-6 and TRBJ1-5, is DAGVTQSPTHLIKTRGQQVTLRCSPKSGHDTVSWYQQALGQGPQFIFQYYEEEERQRGNFPDRFSGHQFPNYSSELNVNALLLGDSALYLCASSLRPGNQPQHFGDGTRLSIL.

This chain connects TRBV7-6 to TRBJ2-5, with TRBD2 matching over 7 bases. Trimming cost V 4 bases and J 2 bases; bases outside gene matches: 13. The CDR3 has 17 amino acids. CDR1 and CDR2 from the germline V gene are SGHVS and FNYEAQ. The DNA of the CDR3 is TGTGCCAGCAGCTCGAGCCGACTAGCTGGGCCACAAGAGACCCAGTACTTC. Translated, it gives CASSSSRLAGPQETQYF.

This chain uses TRBV7-2 with TRBJ2-3; 7 bases are a match to TRBD2. Losses at the gene ends were 2 bases for V and 1 base for J; bases not matched to a gene: 3. The CDR3 sequence is 15 residues long. Germline CDR1 is SGHTA and CDR2 is FQGNSA. In DNA form, the CDR3 reads TGTGCCAGCAGCTTAAGCCGGGGGGGCACAGATACGCAGTATTTT. Encoded protein: CASSLSRGGTDTQYF.

As concerns this clone: The sample contains more than one DNA sequence encoding this CDR3. The CDR3 nucleotides are TGCGCCAGCAGCTTAGGGGCCGGGGACTACGAGCAGTACTTC. Its translation: CASSLGAGDYEQYF. This sequence joins TRBV5-1 and TRBJ2-7, with D perhaps being TRBD1 or TRBD2 (5 bases each). This CDR3 has 14 amino acids. Germline loops: CDR1 SGHRS, CDR2 YFSETQ. The germline V and J ends were trimmed by 2 bases and 3 bases, with 12 bases remaining between them. Together with reference TRBV5-1 and TRBJ2-7, the CDR3 gives the full variable domain: KAGVTQTPRYLIKTRGQQVTLSCSPISGHRSVSWYQQTPGQGLQFLFEYFSETQRNKGNFPGRFSGRQFSNSRSEMNVSTLELGDSALYLCASSLGAGDYEQYFGPGTRLTVT.

The genes are TRBV7-9 and TRBJ2-7, with 9 bases fitting TRBD1. CDR3 length equals 14 residues. Germline V gene data show CDR1 as SEHNR and CDR2 as FQNEAQ (reference sequence). V gave up 5 bases and J gave up 3 bases; unmatched junction bases: 5. CDR3 region: CASSPSGQGYEQYF. The CDR3 nucleotides read TGTGCCAGCAGCCCATCGGGACAGGGCTACGAGCAGTACTTC. The whole variable domain, remainder taken from reference TRBV7-9 and TRBJ2-7, is DTGVSQNPRHKITKRGQNVTFRCDPISEHNRLYWYRQTLGQGPEFLTYFQNEAQLEKSRLLSDRFSAERPKGSFSTLEIQRTEQGDSAMYLCASSPSGQGYEQYFGPGTRLTVT.

The chain carries TRBV10-3 and TRBJ2-3; TRBD1 agrees at 7 bases. V lost 7 bases and J lost 0; bases outside the gene matches: 13. The length of the CDR3 is 17 residues. Germline V gives CDR1 ENHRY, CDR2 SYGVKD. The CDR3 DNA sequence: TGTGCCATCAAACCCGGGACAGCAGAGATAAGCACAGATACGCAGTATTTT. Its protein is CAIKPGTAEISTDTQYF.

The chain has TRBV4-1 and TRBJ2-7; 7 bases are a match to TRBD2. Germline V gene data show CDR1 as MGHRA and CDR2 as YSYEKL. The V segment lost 4 bases and the J segment 3 bases; nucleotides outside the gene matches: 6. The CDR3 spans 14 residues. CDR3 region: CASSPYGGDYEQYF. The CDR3 DNA sequence: TGCGCCAGCAGCCCCTATGGGGGGGACTACGAGCAGTACTTC.

J is TRBJ2-3 and V is TRBV5-1; TRBD1 matches 11 bases. The CDR3 consists of 15 residues. The germline V gene has CDR1 SGHRS and CDR2 YFSETQ. Trimming cost V 7 bases and J 4 bases; bases outside gene matches: 8. Here the CDR3 reads CASFRGTGGPDTQYF. The CDR3 bases are TGCGCCAGCTTCCGGGGGACAGGGGGACCAGATACGCAGTATTTT. Combining the CDR3 with reference TRBV5-1 and TRBJ2-3 gives the whole variable domain KAGVTQTPRYLIKTRGQQVTLSCSPISGHRSVSWYQQTPGQGLQFLFEYFSETQRNKGNFPGRFSGRQFSNSRSEMNVSTLELGDSALYLCASFRGTGGPDTQYFGPGTRLTVL.

V usage is TRBV7-2 and J usage is TRBJ2-7, with 10 positions matching TRBD2. The CDR3 totals 15 residues. Germline lookup yields CDR1 SGHTA and CDR2 FQGNSA. Germline trimming cut 3 bases from V and 1 base from J; bases unmatched to any gene: 3. DNA for the CDR3: TGTGCCAGCAGCTTCAAGCGGGAGGGATCCTACGAGCAGTACTTC. It translates to CASSFKREGSYEQYF.

The chain recombines TRBV5-6 with TRBJ2-4, with 8 bases fitting TRBD1. The CDR3 loop spans 14 amino acids. Germline trimming cut 0 bases from V and 8 bases from J; bases unmatched to any gene: 4. Germline CDR1 is SGHDT and CDR2 is YYEEEE. The CDR3 DNA reads as TGTGCCAGCAGCTTGGTACAGGGGGAGGACATTCAGTACTTC. It encodes CASSLVQGEDIQYF.

In this sample, this clone turned up a few times. CDR3 protein: CASGAESYGYTF. The DNA for the CDR3 is TGTGCCAGTGGGGCGGAGAGCTATGGCTACACCTTC. The rearrangement joins TRBV5-8 to TRBJ1-2; D might be TRBD1 (5 bases). Between the trimmed V and J ends, which lost 8 bases and 4 bases, there was a span of 12 bases. The CDR3 length is 12 residues. The germline V gene encodes CDR1 SGHTS and CDR2 YDEGEE.